The 11 T cell receptor beta chains given below trace back to one sample, sequenced in a study of shared clonotypes between healthy human individuals. Sequencing was performed with immunoSEQ multiplex PCR; in TCRdb, only in-frame clones are kept and a portion is missing. Among hundreds of thousands of clones listed, roughly 83% were seen once. Source material: PBMCs. The source of these receptors is a woman aged 40 to 50 in good health. Some clones in this sample may be carry-over from other donors' samples.

The V gene is TRBV2, the J gene TRBJ2-3, with D unresolved. The CDR3 runs to 12 residues. Germline CDR1 reads SNHLY; CDR2 reads FYNNEI. The V end lost 8 bases, the J end lost 5 bases, and 11 bases lay between the germline ends. In DNA form, the CDR3 reads TGTGCCAGCTTCCCGACGGGAGATACGCAGTATTTT. This translates into CASFPTGDTQYF.

The J gene is TRBJ1-1, the V gene TRBV15; D unclear. The ends were cut back, 11 bases at V and 5 bases at J, with 15 bases in the middle. The CDR3 consists of 12 residues. CDR1 is LNHNV, CDR2 YYDKDF, per germline (reference sequence). The CDR3 sequence: CAAAKGGTEAFF. The CDR3 DNA reads TGTGCCGCCGCAAAGGGAGGGACTGAAGCTTTCTTT.

J is TRBJ1-1 and V is TRBV28, with 7 bases matching TRBD1. Germline CDR1 and CDR2: MDHEN and SYDVKM. V trimming: 6 bases; J trimming: 5 bases; junction bases outside the gene matches: 6. The CDR3 sequence is 13 residues long. The DNA of the CDR3 is TGTGCCAGCAGACCGCAGACAGGGACTGAAGCTTTCTTT. The encoded protein is CASRPQTGTEAFF.

This clone was observed a few times. The V and J genes are TRBV6-5 and TRBJ2-5, with D maybe TRBD1 (7 bases). V was cut by 7 bases and J by 5 bases, with 14 bases left in between. This CDR3 contains 13 residues. Per the germline V gene, CDR1 is MNHEY and CDR2 is SVGAGI. CDR3 sequence reads: CASTEQGRETQYF. CDR3 nucleotide sequence: TGTGCCAGCACGGAACAGGGGAGGGAGACCCAGTACTTC.

The chain couples TRBV5-1 to TRBJ2-3, with a tentative D call TRBD1 (6 bases). The CDR3 contains 15 residues. V lost 0 bases, J lost 2 bases, and 10 bases lay in between. Germline loops: CDR1 SGHRS, CDR2 YFSETQ. The CDR3, as DNA: TGCGCCAGCAGCTTGGAGACAGGCCCCACAGATACGCAGTATTTT. Translating it yields CASSLETGPTDTQYF. Full variable domain (missing parts from reference TRBV5-1 and TRBJ2-3): KAGVTQTPRYLIKTRGQQVTLSCSPISGHRSVSWYQQTPGQGLQFLFEYFSETQRNKGNFPGRFSGRQFSNSRSEMNVSTLELGDSALYLCASSLETGPTDTQYFGPGTRLTVL.

The rearrangement joins TRBV18 to TRBJ2-7; either TRBD1 or TRBD2 may supply D (5 bases each). This CDR3 is built from 15 residues. Germline V gene data show CDR1 as KGHSH and CDR2 as LQKENI. Trimming left V 3 bases short and J 2 bases short, with 14 bases between. CDR3 loop: CASSPGDLRTYEQYF. In nucleotides, the CDR3 is TGTGCCAGCTCACCGGGGGACCTCCGGACCTACGAGCAGTACTTC.

The genes are TRBV6-1 and TRBJ2-5; tentative D call: TRBD2 (5 bases). The CDR3 has 14 amino acids. The ends were cut back, 8 bases at V and 7 bases at J, with 20 bases in the middle. Germline loops: CDR1 MNHNS, CDR2 SASEGT. DNA for the CDR3: TGTGCCAGCGGCTTTGAGGGAGAAATAGGGACCCAGTACTTC. Encoded protein: CASGFEGEIGTQYF.

The rearrangement links TRBV19 to TRBJ1-6, with D possibly being TRBD1 (5 bases). V gave up 4 bases and J gave up 12 bases, with 16 bases separating them. CDR3 length equals 14 residues. CDR1 is LNHDA, CDR2 SQIVND, per germline (reference sequence). CDR3 amino acids: CASSNRQSLGPLHF. The CDR3 bases are TGTGCCAGTAGTAACCGACAGTCCCTGGGACCCCTCCACTTT.

The rearrangement links TRBV28 to TRBJ1-1; D is ambiguous. The CDR3 runs 12 residues. V lost 3 bases and J 11 bases, leaving 13 bases between the germline ends. Looked up from germline, CDR1 is MDHEN and CDR2 is SYDVKM. CDR3 loop: CASSFLASVAFF. CDR3 bases: TGTGCCAGCAGTTTTTTAGCGTCCGTGGCTTTCTTT.

The chain carries TRBV7-3 and TRBJ2-3; D is unresolved. The germline V gene has CDR1 SGHTA and CDR2 FQGTGA. The CDR3 has 14 residues. V was shortened by 2 bases and J by 0 bases, with 6 bases between the two germline ends. The CDR3 loop is CASSLHSSTDTQYF. The CDR3 bases are TGTGCCAGCAGCTTACACTCTAGCACAGATACGCAGTATTTT.

CDR3 sequence reads: CASSFYRRSLAGHEQFF. As DNA, the CDR3 is TGTGCCAGCAGCTTCTATAGACGGTCACTAGCGGGACATGAGCAGTTCTTC. This chain joins TRBV7-9 and TRBJ2-1; TRBD2 matches 10 bases. Germline trimming cut 3 bases from V and 8 bases from J; bases unmatched to any gene: 13. CDR1 and CDR2 from the germline V gene are SEHNR and FQNEAQ (reference sequence). The length of the CDR3 is 17 residues.